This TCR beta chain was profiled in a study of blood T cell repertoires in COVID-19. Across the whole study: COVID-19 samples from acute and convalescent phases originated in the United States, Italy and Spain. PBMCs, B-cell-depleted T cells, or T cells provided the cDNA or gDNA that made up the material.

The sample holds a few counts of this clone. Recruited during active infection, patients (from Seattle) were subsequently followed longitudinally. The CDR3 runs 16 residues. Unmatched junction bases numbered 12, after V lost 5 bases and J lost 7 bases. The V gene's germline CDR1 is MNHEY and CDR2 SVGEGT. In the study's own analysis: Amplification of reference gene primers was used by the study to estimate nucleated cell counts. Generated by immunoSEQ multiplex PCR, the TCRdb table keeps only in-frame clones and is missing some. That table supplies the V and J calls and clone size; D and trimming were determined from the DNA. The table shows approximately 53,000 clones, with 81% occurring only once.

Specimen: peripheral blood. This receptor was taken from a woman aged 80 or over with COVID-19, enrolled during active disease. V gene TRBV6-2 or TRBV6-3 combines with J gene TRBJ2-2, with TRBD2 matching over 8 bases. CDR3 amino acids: CASSTKAGVDGGELFF. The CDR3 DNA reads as TGTGCCAGCAGTACCAAAGCGGGGGTGGACGGCGGGGAGCTGTTTTTT.